The clone carrying this TCR beta chain was picked up one time. This entry is derived from a study of OX40 agonist ivuxolimab in advanced cancers. The protocol was immunoSEQ multiplex PCR, while the TCRdb copy is restricted to in-frame clones and leaves out a portion. This sample has about 78,000 clones, with roughly 93% found just once. Germline V gene lookup returns CDR1 WNHNN and CDR2 SYGVQD (reference sequence). The CDR3 has 13 amino acids. V was pared by 3 bases and J by 0 bases, with 4 bases between. This specimen consisted of CD4+ or CD8+ T cells sorted from blood, obtained in a trial of the OX40 agonist ivuxolimab. V and J are TRBV10-1 and TRBJ2-3; D gene ambiguous. The sequence was obtained from an adult with an advanced solid tumor such as melanoma, head and neck, liver or kidney cancer. CDR3 sequence (DNA): TGCGCCAGCAGTGACAGGAGCACAGATACGCAGTATTTT. Its protein is CASSDRSTDTQYF.